This T cell receptor beta chain was retrieved from a study of cytomegalovirus exposure and HLA in healthy donors. The study's findings and limits: The classifier, whose performance was assessed in both the original and validation cohorts, reportedly diagnosed cytomegalovirus status with high specificity and sensitivity.

CDR1 and CDR2 from the germline V gene are SGHRS and YFSETQ. The CDR3 is made up of 14 amino acids. The V gene lost 0 bases and the J gene lost 6 bases, with 11 bases spanning the gap. Both 60 Vbeta primers and 13 Jbeta primers went into the PCR. Measured with immunoSEQ multiplex PCR; TCRdb has only the in-frame clones, and not every one. The repertoire includes some 100,000 clones, roughly 84% of them detected once, and about 1.1% sits in the top ten. As regards this clone: Its antigen is unidentified.

V gene TRBV5-1 combines with J gene TRBJ2-3, with D possibly TRBD2 on 7 matching bases. The receptor was derived from a woman younger than 35 in good health and CMV-seronegative. The sequenced sample consisted of PBMCs. The CDR3 DNA is TGCGCCAGCAGCTTGGTGGGGGGGGCCGATACGCAGTATTTT. Its protein product is CASSLVGGADTQYF.